Presented here are 8 T cell receptor beta chains from one specimen sequenced in a study of PD-L1 blockade in urothelial cancer. The time point: pretreatment peripheral blood. Sequenced by immunoSEQ multiplex PCR; TCRdb stores in-frame clones only, minus some. Counted here are 60,000 to 75,000 clones, around 87% occurring once; the ten biggest clones make up about 15%. The specimen comprised PBMCs, sampled around atezolizumab (anti-PD-L1) treatment. Source of these receptors: a man in his 60s with urothelial cancer.

This chain uses TRBV6-5 with TRBJ1-1; 7 nucleotides align to TRBD1. CDR1 and CDR2 from the germline V gene are MNHEY and SVGAGI. Trimming took 2 bases from V and 6 from J; bases not matched to a gene: 12. This CDR3 spans 16 amino acids. CDR3 in amino acids: CASSYADRVPWAEAFF. The CDR3 bases are TGTGCCAGCAGTTACGCTGACAGGGTCCCATGGGCTGAAGCTTTCTTT.

CDR3 DNA: TGTGCCAGCAGCCAAGATTGGGGCTCCACAGATACGCAGTATTTT. Encoded protein: CASSQDWGSTDTQYF. V and J are TRBV4-2 and TRBJ2-3, with D tentatively TRBD1 (5 bases). Trimming pared 0 bases from V and 2 bases from J, leaving 9 bases between. The germline CDR1 and CDR2 sequences are LGHNA and YNFKEQ. CDR3 size: 15 residues.

The table lists this clone with a few counts. The chain employs TRBV7-9 and TRBJ1-2; possibly TRBD1 for D (6 bases). The CDR3 extends over 13 amino acids. The germline V gene has CDR1 SEHNR and CDR2 FQNEAQ (reference sequence). V was clipped by 1 base and J by 6 bases, with 9 bases between them. Here the CDR3 reads CASSLGQVDGYTF. In nucleotides, the CDR3 is TGTGCCAGCAGCTTAGGACAGGTGGATGGCTACACCTTC.

The J gene is TRBJ2-1, the V gene TRBV19, with 9 nucleotides matching TRBD1. The germline gives CDR1 LNHDA, CDR2 SQIVND (reference sequence). The CDR3 is 13 residues long. J was trimmed by 8 bases and V by 9 bases; bases with no gene match: 8. The CDR3 bases are TGTGCCAGCGGGACAGGGATGGGTGATGAGCAGTTCTTC. This gives the protein CASGTGMGDEQFF.

As DNA, the CDR3 is TGTGCCAGCAGTAGAACTAGCGGGGGGGCCGAGACCCAGTACTTC. This gives the protein CASSRTSGGAETQYF. The chain recombines TRBV27 with TRBJ2-5; 13 bases align to TRBD2. The CDR3 has 15 residues. J lost 5 bases, V lost 5 bases, and 5 bases had no gene match. Per germline, CDR1 MNHEY and CDR2 SMNVEV (reference sequence).

V and J are TRBV19 and TRBJ1-2; D remains ambiguous. This CDR3 region has 14 residues. Germline V lookup: CDR1 LNHDA, CDR2 SQIVND (reference sequence). Between the trimmed V and J ends, which lost 2 bases and 7 bases, there was a span of 14 bases. CDR3 DNA: TGTGCCAGTAGTATAAATGGTCAGGAACGTGGCTACACCTTC. Protein sequence: CASSINGQERGYTF.

This clone has a single count. The chain is built from TRBV19 and TRBJ1-2; tentative D call: TRBD1 (6 bases). This CDR3 is 15 amino acids long. Trimming took 3 bases from V and 4 from J, leaving 15 bases between them. Per germline, CDR1 LNHDA and CDR2 SQIVND (reference sequence). The CDR3 coding sequence is TGTGCCAGTAGTATCGCGGCAGGGGATAGCTATGGCTACACCTTC. Protein sequence: CASSIAAGDSYGYTF.

This clone has just a few counts. This chain connects TRBV28 to TRBJ1-2; 9 nucleotides agree with TRBD1. The CDR3 length is 14 residues. The germline V gene encodes CDR1 MDHEN and CDR2 SYDVKM. Trimming removed 6 bases from V and 4 bases from J; junction bases left unmatched: 6. The CDR3 loop is CASSTGGATYGYTF. The CDR3 DNA is TGTGCCAGCAGCACAGGGGGCGCGACCTATGGCTACACCTTC.